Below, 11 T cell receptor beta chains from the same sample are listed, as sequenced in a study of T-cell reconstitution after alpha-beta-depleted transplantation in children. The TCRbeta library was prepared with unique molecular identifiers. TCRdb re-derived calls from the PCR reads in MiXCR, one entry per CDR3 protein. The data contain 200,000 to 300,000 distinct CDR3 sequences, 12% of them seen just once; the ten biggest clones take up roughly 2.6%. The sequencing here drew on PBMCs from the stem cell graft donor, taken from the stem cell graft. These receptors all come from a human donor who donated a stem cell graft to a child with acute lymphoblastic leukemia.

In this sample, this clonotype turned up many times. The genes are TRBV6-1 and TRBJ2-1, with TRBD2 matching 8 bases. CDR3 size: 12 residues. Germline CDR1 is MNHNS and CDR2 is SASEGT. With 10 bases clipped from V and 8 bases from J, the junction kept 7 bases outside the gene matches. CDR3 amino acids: CATTPAGDEQFF. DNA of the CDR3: TGTGCCACAACCCCAGCGGGAGATGAGCAGTTCTTC.

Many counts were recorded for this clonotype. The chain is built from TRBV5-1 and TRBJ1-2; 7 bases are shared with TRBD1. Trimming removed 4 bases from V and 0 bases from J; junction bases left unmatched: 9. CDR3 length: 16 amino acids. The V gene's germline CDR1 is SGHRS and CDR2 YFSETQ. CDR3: CASSPRDRLSNYGYTF. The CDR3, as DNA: TGCGCCAGCAGCCCGAGGGACAGACTATCTAACTATGGCTACACCTTC.

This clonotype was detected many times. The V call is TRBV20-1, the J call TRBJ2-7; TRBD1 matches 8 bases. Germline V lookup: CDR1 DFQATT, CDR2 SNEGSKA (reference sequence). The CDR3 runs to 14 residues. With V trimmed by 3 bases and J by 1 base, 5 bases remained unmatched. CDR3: CSARDRVFSYEQYF. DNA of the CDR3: TGCAGTGCTAGGGACAGGGTTTTTTCCTACGAGCAGTACTTC.

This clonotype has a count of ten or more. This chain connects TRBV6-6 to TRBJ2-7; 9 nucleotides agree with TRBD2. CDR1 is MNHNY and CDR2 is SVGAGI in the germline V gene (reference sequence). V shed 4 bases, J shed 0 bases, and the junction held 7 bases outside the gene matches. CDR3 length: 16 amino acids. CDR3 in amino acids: CASSFKSGRHSYEQYF. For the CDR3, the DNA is TGTGCCAGCAGTTTCAAGAGCGGGAGGCACTCCTACGAGCAGTACTTC.

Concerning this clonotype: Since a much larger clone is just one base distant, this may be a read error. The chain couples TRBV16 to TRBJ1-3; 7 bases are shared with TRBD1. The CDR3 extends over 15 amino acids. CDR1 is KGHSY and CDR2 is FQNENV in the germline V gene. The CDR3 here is CASSHTGESGNTLYF. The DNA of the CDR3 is TGTGCCAGCAGCCATACAGGGGAATCAGGAAACACCCTATATTTT.

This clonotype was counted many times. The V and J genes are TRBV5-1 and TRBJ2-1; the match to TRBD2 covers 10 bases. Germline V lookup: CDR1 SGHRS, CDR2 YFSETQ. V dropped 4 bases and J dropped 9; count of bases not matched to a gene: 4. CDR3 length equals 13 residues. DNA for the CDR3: TGCGCCAGCAGCCTGGGACTAGCGTCTGAGCAGTTCTTC. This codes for CASSLGLASEQFF. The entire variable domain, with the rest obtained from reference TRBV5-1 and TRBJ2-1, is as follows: KAGVTQTPRYLIKTRGQQVTLSCSPISGHRSVSWYQQTPGQGLQFLFEYFSETQRNKGNFPGRFSGRQFSNSRSEMNVSTLELGDSALYLCASSLGLASEQFFGPGTRLTVL.

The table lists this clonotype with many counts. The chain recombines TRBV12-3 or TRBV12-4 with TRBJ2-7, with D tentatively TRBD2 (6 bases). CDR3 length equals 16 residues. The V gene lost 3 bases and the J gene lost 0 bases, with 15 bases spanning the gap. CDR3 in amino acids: CASSFNPGLASYEQYF. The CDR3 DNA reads TGTGCCAGCAGTTTCAATCCGGGACTGGCCTCCTACGAGCAGTACTTC.

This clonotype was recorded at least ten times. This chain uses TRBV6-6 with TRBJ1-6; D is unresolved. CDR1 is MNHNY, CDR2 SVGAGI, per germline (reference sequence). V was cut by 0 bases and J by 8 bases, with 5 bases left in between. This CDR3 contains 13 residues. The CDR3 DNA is TGTGCCAGCAGTTACTCGACGGATTCACCCCTCCACTTT. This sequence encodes CASSYSTDSPLHF.

The CDR3 coding sequence is TGTGCCAGCAGTTCACGACAGTCTGCTGAAGCTTTCTTT. This gives the protein CASSSRQSAEAFF. This sequence joins TRBV27 and TRBJ1-1; possibly TRBD1 for D (5 bases). From germline, CDR1 is MNHEY and CDR2 SMNVEV (reference sequence). V shed 4 bases and J shed 6 bases, with 12 bases lying between them. This CDR3 contains 13 residues.

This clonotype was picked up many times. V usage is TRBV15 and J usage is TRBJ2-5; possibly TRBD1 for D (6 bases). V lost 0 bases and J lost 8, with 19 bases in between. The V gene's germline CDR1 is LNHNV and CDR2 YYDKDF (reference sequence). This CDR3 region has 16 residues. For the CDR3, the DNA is TGTGCCACCAGCAGAGATCCAACTAGTAGGGGGTTAACCCAGTACTTC. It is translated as CATSRDPTSRGLTQYF.

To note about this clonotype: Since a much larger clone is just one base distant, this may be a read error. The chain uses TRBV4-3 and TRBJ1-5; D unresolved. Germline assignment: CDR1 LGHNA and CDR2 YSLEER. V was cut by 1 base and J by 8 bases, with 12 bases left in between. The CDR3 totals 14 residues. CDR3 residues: CASSQGSPAEPQHF. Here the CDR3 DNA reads TGCGCCAGCAGCCAAGGGAGCCCCGCGGAGCCCCAGCATTTT.